The 21 T cell receptor beta chains presented below share a single source sample, sequenced in a study of blood T cell repertoires in COVID-19 (dated by TCRdb to the early 2020s). Library generation was performed with the immunoSEQ multiplex PCR assay. Imported from immuneACCESS, the table was reduced by TCRdb to in-frame sequences with V and J called. These copies leave out some clones; in studies compared against another copy, an unresolved V gene accounts for under half, and the cause of the remainder is not known. This sample holds around 180,000 clones; around 76% were observed only once. Clones ranked in the top ten supply about a sixth of the sample. Sequenced input: PBMCs or T cells enriched from blood (not recorded which). The receptors originated from a woman aged 45-65 years with acute COVID-19.

This clone was detected only once. The chain links TRBV3-1 (or the pseudogene TRBV3-2) to TRBJ1-6; D is perhaps TRBD1 (5 bases). Germline CDR1 LGHDT, CDR2 YNNKEL (reference sequence). The CDR3 length is 14 residues. Deletions cut 1 base from V and 12 bases from J, with 13 bases between. The CDR3 spells CASSQGNTGRPLHF. CDR3 in DNA: TGTGCCAGCAGCCAAGGGAATACAGGTCGACCCCTCCACTTT.

This rearrangement joins TRBV28 to TRBJ1-2; no reliable D call. V lost 4 bases and J 0 bases, leaving 12 bases between the germline ends. This CDR3 has 15 residues. Germline CDR1 reads MDHEN; CDR2 reads SYDVKM. CDR3 region: CASSSQKGANYGYTF. The CDR3 bases are TGTGCCAGCAGTTCTCAGAAGGGAGCTAACTATGGCTACACCTTC.

The chain recombines TRBV6-2 or TRBV6-3 with TRBJ2-5, with 13 bases lining up with TRBD2. With V trimmed by 2 bases and J by 5 bases, 11 bases remained unmatched. The CDR3 consists of 18 residues. Germline assignment: CDR1 MNHEY and CDR2 SVGEGT. The CDR3 here is CASSYAGLAGAGRETQYF. The CDR3 DNA is TGTGCCAGCAGTTACGCCGGACTAGCGGGGGCCGGAAGGGAGACCCAGTACTTC.

The V gene is TRBV12-3 or TRBV12-4, the J gene TRBJ1-4; D unclear. Trimming pared 7 bases from V and 0 bases from J, leaving 6 bases between. This CDR3 comprises 13 residues. This CDR3 reads CASTTTTNEKLFF. CDR3 sequence (DNA): TGTGCCAGCACGACAACAACTAATGAAAAACTGTTTTTT.

This sequence joins TRBV10-3 and TRBJ1-5, with a possible D match to TRBD1 (6 bases). The V end lost 5 bases, the J end lost 0 bases, and 11 bases lay between the germline ends. CDR3 size: 15 residues. Germline-derived CDR1 and CDR2 are ENHRY and SYGVKD. Here the CDR3 DNA reads TGTGCCATCAGTTCCCAGGGGACTAGCAATCAGCCCCAGCATTTT. Translating it yields CAISSQGTSNQPQHF.

The V call is TRBV19, the J call TRBJ1-5; weak D call: TRBD1 (5 bases). The CDR3 runs to 16 residues. Per germline, CDR1 LNHDA and CDR2 SQIVND (reference sequence). V dropped 6 bases and J dropped 0 bases, with 15 bases sitting between them. CDR3 DNA sequence: TGTGCCAGTAGAAACCTCAGGGAAGGTAGCAATCAGCCCCAGCATTTT. This codes for CASRNLREGSNQPQHF.

This rearrangement joins TRBV6-1 to TRBJ1-2; D might be TRBD1 (5 bases). Per the germline V gene, CDR1 is MNHNS and CDR2 is SASEGT. With 2 bases removed from V and 0 bases from J, the gap between germline ends came to 16 bases. The CDR3 runs to 17 residues. CDR3 in DNA: TGTGCCAGCAGTGAAAGGGGAGGGACCTTAGCTAACTATGGCTACACCTTC. As protein: CASSERGGTLANYGYTF.

The CDR3 DNA sequence: TGTGCCAGCAGCCAAGATGGGCAGGGGGCGAGGGCAAACACCGGGGAGCTGTTTTTT. Its translation: CASSQDGQGARANTGELFF. V gene TRBV4-2 combines with J gene TRBJ2-2; 8 positions match TRBD1. Germline V gene lookup returns CDR1 LGHNA and CDR2 YNFKEQ. The ends lost 0 bases at V and 2 bases at J; junction bases unmatched: 11. The CDR3 extends over 19 amino acids.

The V and J genes are TRBV4-1 and TRBJ1-2; maybe TRBD1 (5 bases). CDR1 MGHRA and CDR2 YSYEKL come from the germline V gene. The V and J ends lost 4 bases and 6 bases respectively, with 24 bases between them. The CDR3 length is 17 residues. For the CDR3, the DNA is TGCGCCAGCAGCCCCGAAGGTCTGGAGGGGCTTTTGAATGGCTACACCTTC. It specifies CASSPEGLEGLLNGYTF.

The chain carries TRBV4-3 and TRBJ2-4; unclear D gene. This CDR3 has 15 amino acids. V lost 6 bases, J lost 3 bases, and 15 bases lay in between. Germline V gene sequence: CDR1 LGHNA, CDR2 YSLEER. The DNA for the CDR3 is TGCGCCAGCAGTCAATCCGACTTGGGCAAAAACATTCAGTACTTC. It yields the protein CASSQSDLGKNIQYF.

The chain is built from TRBV16 and TRBJ1-2, with TRBD1 matching over 7 bases. V shed 4 bases, J shed 4 bases, and the junction held 12 bases outside the gene matches. CDR1 and CDR2 (germline): KGHSY, FQNENV. There are 16 residues in the CDR3. CDR3 amino acids: CASSRRRTGLFYGYTF. DNA for the CDR3: TGTGCCAGCAGCCGGCGGAGGACAGGTTTATTCTATGGCTACACCTTC. The full variable domain, with the rest looked up from reference TRBV16 and TRBJ1-2, is GEEVAQTPKHLVRGEGQKAKLYCAPIKGHSYVFWYQQVLKNEFKFLISFQNENVFDETGMPKERFSAKCLPNSPCSLEIQATKLEDSAVYFCASSRRRTGLFYGYTFGSGTRLTVV.

The rearrangement joins TRBV2 to TRBJ1-6, with 9 bases fitting TRBD1. The junction had 3 bases not matched to a gene; V was cut back by 5 bases and J by 7 bases. The CDR3 contains 14 residues. The germline CDR1 and CDR2 sequences are SNHLY and FYNNEI. The CDR3 sequence is CASSLDRGNSPLHF. The CDR3 bases are TGTGCCAGCAGTCTTGACAGGGGGAATTCACCCCTCCACTTT.

The chain joins TRBV3-1 (or the pseudogene TRBV3-2) to TRBJ2-3; 7 nucleotides agree with TRBD1. Germline values: CDR1 LGHDT, CDR2 YNNKEL (reference sequence). The CDR3 covers 14 residues. V shed 5 bases and J 4 bases; nucleotides not matched to a gene: 6. The CDR3 sequence is CASSYRGSADTQYF. The CDR3, as DNA: TGTGCCAGCAGCTACAGGGGTTCCGCAGATACGCAGTATTTT.

This clone has only a few counts. The V and J genes are TRBV7-9 and TRBJ1-1; D possibly corresponds to TRBD1 (6 bases). Trimming removed 5 bases at V and 6 bases at J, with 16 bases between. Looked up from germline, CDR1 is SEHNR and CDR2 is FQNEAQ (reference sequence). This CDR3 region has 14 residues. CDR3 bases: TGTGCCAGCAGCGACAGGACTCTAGTTCCTGAAGCTTTCTTT. It is translated as CASSDRTLVPEAFF.

The chain uses TRBV5-1 and TRBJ1-6; no reliable D call. CDR1 is SGHRS, CDR2 YFSETQ, per germline. Trimming removed 1 base at V and 0 bases at J, with 14 bases between. The CDR3 spans 18 residues. DNA for the CDR3: TGCGCCAGCAGCTTGAGGCAGCCGGGAGGCTCCTATAATTCACCCCTCCACTTT. Residues: CASSLRQPGGSYNSPLHF.

This chain links TRBV7-8 with TRBJ1-1, with D uncertain. Germline V lookup: CDR1 SGHVS, CDR2 FQNEAQ. The CDR3 is 14 residues long. V lost 5 bases and J lost 0, with 10 bases in between. CDR3 coding DNA: TGTGCCAGCAGCCGAGACCAGGTGAACACTGAAGCTTTCTTT. This translates into CASSRDQVNTEAFF.

The V call is TRBV6-6, the J call TRBJ1-5, with D tentatively TRBD1 (6 bases). This CDR3 comprises 15 residues. Trimming pared 6 bases from V and 3 bases from J, leaving 15 bases between. Germline V gene lookup returns CDR1 MNHNY and CDR2 SVGAGI (reference sequence). The DNA of the CDR3 is TGTGCCAGCAGCCGGGAGGGGGGCCCCAATCAGCCCCAGCATTTT. As protein: CASSREGGPNQPQHF.

The V and J genes are TRBV19 and TRBJ2-1, with D possibly being TRBD2 (5 bases). Looked up from germline, CDR1 is LNHDA and CDR2 is SQIVND (reference sequence). Deletions cut 3 bases from V and 6 bases from J, with 9 bases between. The CDR3 consists of 13 residues. The CDR3 is CASSIRGPNEQFF. DNA of the CDR3: TGTGCCAGTAGTATCAGAGGGCCCAATGAGCAGTTCTTC. The full variable domain, with the rest looked up from reference TRBV19 and TRBJ2-1, is DGGITQSPKYLFRKEGQNVTLSCEQNLNHDAMYWYRQDPGQGLRLIYYSQIVNDFQKGDIAEGYSVSREKKESFPLTVTSAQKNPTAFYLCASSIRGPNEQFFGPGTRLTVL.

This sequence joins TRBV5-1 and TRBJ2-5; D unclear. The CDR3 has 14 amino acids. The ends were cut back, 0 bases at V and 1 base at J, with 7 bases in the middle. Germline V gene data show CDR1 as SGHRS and CDR2 as YFSETQ. The CDR3 here is CASSLGSGQETQYF. DNA of the CDR3: TGCGCCAGCAGCTTGGGTTCGGGCCAAGAGACCCAGTACTTC.

The CDR3 loop is CASSPSGRGSPLHF. Written as DNA, the CDR3 is TGTGCCAGCAGCCCTTCAGGGCGCGGATCACCCCTCCACTTT. V gene TRBV3-1 (or the pseudogene TRBV3-2) combines with J gene TRBJ1-6; D may be TRBD1 (5 bases). The germline V and J ends were trimmed by 4 bases and 10 bases, with 14 bases remaining between them. The CDR3 loop spans 14 amino acids. Germline CDR1 reads LGHDT; CDR2 reads YNNKEL (reference sequence).

This chain links TRBV7-2 with TRBJ1-2; TRBD1 agrees at 8 bases. The J segment lost 5 bases and the V segment lost 5 bases, leaving 7 bases of the junction unmatched. The CDR3 extends over 14 amino acids. Germline loops: CDR1 SGHTA, CDR2 FQGNSA. The CDR3 sequence is CASSPPGQAYGYTF. The CDR3 nucleotides read TGTGCCAGCAGCCCCCCGGGACAGGCTTATGGCTACACCTTC.